This record concerns one T cell receptor (beta chain) sequence. The source of the sample is a study of shared clonotypes between healthy human individuals. Repertoires were generated with immunoSEQ multiplex PCR, while TCRdb's copy carries only in-frame clones and drops some. Of 2,500,000 or so clones in the sample, approximately 90% were seen once. This CDR3 contains 13 residues. The V gene is TRBV21-1, the J gene TRBJ2-7; the table names TRBD1, a call not compared with the DNA. TRBV21-1 is described as a pseudogene. Sequenced material: naive CD4+ T cells from PBMCs. Subset given: CD45RA+ positively selected. The TCR sequence derives from a man between 18 and 35 years old in good health. Some clones in this sample may be carry-over from other donors' samples. CDR3: CASRTKIKDEQYF. The DNA for the CDR3 is TGTGCCAGCAGGACAAAAATCAAGGACGAGCAGTACTTC.